These T cell receptor beta chains were read from a single sample in a study of post-analysis software for immune sequencing data. TCRdb recomputed calls from the PCR reads with MiXCR, one row per CDR3 protein. The data show more than 450,000 distinct CDR3 sequences, 34% seen once. Sequencing input: blood. These receptors were taken from a girl aged 2 to 17 with multiple sclerosis. Each CDR3 is given with its conserved first and last residue. The D gene is left open where the match is weak. Size tells how often a clone was seen (once, few, many) or the class of an expanded clone, and some rows leave it out.

clone size: -; D gene: TRBD2; V gene: TRBV7-2; J gene: TRBJ2-5; CDR3 DNA: TGTGCCAGCAGCCCAGGAGGGCGGGGGCAAGAGACCCAGTACTTC; CDR3 protein: CASSPGGRGQETQYF
clone size: -; D gene: TRBD2; V gene: TRBV3-1; J gene: TRBJ2-1; CDR3 DNA: TGTGCCAGCAGTCCCGGACTAGCGGGGGGTTTCTACAATGAGCAGTTCTTC; CDR3 protein: CASSPGLAGGFYNEQFF
clone size: many; D gene: TRBD1; V gene: TRBV11-2; J gene: TRBJ1-5; CDR3 DNA: TGTGCCAGCAGCCCAGGACAGGGAAACAATCAGCCCCAGCATTTT; CDR3 protein: CASSPGQGNNQPQHF
clone size: few; D gene: TRBD2; V gene: TRBV25-1; J gene: TRBJ2-3; CDR3 DNA: TGTGCCAGCAGTCCCCGACTAGCGGGGGGCCGCACAGATACGCAGTATTTT; CDR3 protein: CASSPRLAGGRTDTQYF
clone size: -; D gene: TRBD1; V gene: TRBV5-1; J gene: TRBJ2-6; CDR3 DNA: TGCGCCAGCAGCCAAGGACAGGAAGCAGGGGCCAACGTCCTGACTTTC; CDR3 protein: CASSQGQEAGANVLTF
clone size: -; D gene: TRBD1; V gene: TRBV5-1; J gene: TRBJ2-7; CDR3 DNA: TGCGCCAGCAGCCTTGGGACAGCCGATACCTACGAGCAGTACTTC; CDR3 protein: CASSLGTADTYEQYF
clone size: few; D gene: -; V gene: TRBV6-2/TRBV6-3; J gene: TRBJ1-5; CDR3 DNA: TGTGCCAGCAGCCCCGTGGTGGCTCCAGATCAGCCCCAGCATTTT; CDR3 protein: CASSPVVAPDQPQHF
clone size: -; D gene: -; V gene: TRBV29-1; J gene: TRBJ2-5; CDR3 DNA: TGCAGCGTCGAGAAGGGCGGTGGGGAGACCCAGTACTTC; CDR3 protein: CSVEKGGGETQYF
clone size: -; D gene: -; V gene: TRBV20-1; J gene: TRBJ1-2; CDR3 DNA: TGCAGTGCTAGGGTGGACGATAAGGGGGTCTATGGCTACACCTTC; CDR3 protein: CSARVDDKGVYGYTF
clone size: -; D gene: -; V gene: TRBV19; J gene: TRBJ1-5; CDR3 DNA: TGTGCCAGTAGTATGGGGCTAGTTCAGCCCCAGCATTTT; CDR3 protein: CASSMGLVQPQHF
clone size: -; D gene: -; V gene: TRBV11-1; J gene: TRBJ2-7; CDR3 DNA: TGTGCCAGCAGCGCGAGCCGGAATGAGCAGTACTTC; CDR3 protein: CASSASRNEQYF
clone size: few; D gene: TRBD1; V gene: TRBV28; J gene: TRBJ1-2; CDR3 DNA: TGTGCCAGCAGTCTCTCGGACAGGGGGGTAGGCTACACCTTC; CDR3 protein: CASSLSDRGVGYTF
clone size: -; D gene: -; V gene: TRBV10-3; J gene: TRBJ1-2; CDR3 DNA: TGTGCCATCAGTGAGTCGCAGGGTGGCCTATTATACTATGGCTACAACTTC; CDR3 protein: CAISESQGGLLYYGYNF
clone size: -; D gene: -; V gene: TRBV10-3; J gene: TRBJ1-1; CDR3 DNA: TGTGCCATATCCCCCAGCGTCCGCGGGGGGACTGAAGCTTTCTTT; CDR3 protein: CAISPSVRGGTEAFF
clone size: few; D gene: TRBD1; V gene: TRBV10-3; J gene: TRBJ1-2; CDR3 DNA: TGTGCCAGCACAGGGGGCGACTATGGCTACACCTTC; CDR3 protein: CASTGGDYGYTF
clone size: -; D gene: -; V gene: TRBV29-1; J gene: TRBJ2-7; CDR3 DNA: TGCAGCGCAACCGGCGCTCGCTCCTACAATGAGCAGTACTTC; CDR3 protein: CSATGARSYNEQYF
clone size: -; D gene: -; V gene: TRBV4-2; J gene: TRBJ1-1; CDR3 DNA: TGTGCCAGCAGCCAAGATCTAGGGGCAGACGAAGCTTTCTTT; CDR3 protein: CASSQDLGADEAFF
clone size: -; D gene: TRBD2; V gene: TRBV20-1; J gene: TRBJ2-3; CDR3 DNA: TGCAGTGCTAGTCCGGGGGGGGCAGATACGCAGTATTTT; CDR3 protein: CSASPGGADTQYF